A selection of T cell receptor beta chains follows, all from one sample in a study of beta chain features in type 1 diabetes. The assay was immunoSEQ multiplex PCR, and TCRdb's table has in-frame clones only and misses some. The sample has about 620,000 clones, around a sixth seen once; the top ten hold about 0.086%. Sequencing input: naive CD4+ T cells from blood. Receptor source: a man aged 18 to 29 in good health. CDR3s include the opening cysteine and the closing phenylalanine or tryptophan. A D gene is named only where the DNA matches it firmly. Clone size appears in some rows only: once, few, many, or a class for an expanded clone.

j_call	clone_size	d_call	v_call	cdr3_nt	cdr3_aa
TRBJ1-6	few	TRBD1	TRBV9	TGTGCCAGCAGCGCAGAACAGGGGTATAATTCACCCCTCCACTTT	CASSAEQGYNSPLHF
TRBJ1-1	few	TRBD1	TRBV29-1	TGCAGCGTTGCGGGACAGAGGAACACTGAAGCTTTCTTT	CSVAGQRNTEAFF
TRBJ2-5	few	NA	TRBV5-1	TGCGCCAGCAGCTTGGTTCCGGGAAGGAGCCAAGAGACCCAGTACTTC	CASSLVPGRSQETQYF
TRBJ1-5	few	NA	TRBV4-3	TGCGCCAGCAGCCAAGATGCCTCAATGGAGAATCAGCCCCAGCATTTT	CASSQDASMENQPQHF
TRBJ1-5	NA	NA	TRBV6-5	TGTGCCAGCCGACGGGACGTTATTCAGCCCCAGCATTTT	CASRRDVIQPQHF
TRBJ2-3	NA	TRBD1	TRBV10-3	TGTGCCATCAGAGCCGGGACAGGGAGCACAGATACGCAGTATTTT	CAIRAGTGSTDTQYF
TRBJ2-3	few	NA	TRBV5-4	TGTGCCAGCGGAGGAGGTGGTCTCAGCACAGATACGCAGTATTTT	CASGGGGLSTDTQYF
TRBJ1-4	few	NA	TRBV7-2	TGTGCCGGGGCCGGCGGGCCTAATGAAAAACTGTTTTTT	CAGAGGPNEKLFF
TRBJ1-6	NA	NA	TRBV7-9	TGTGCCAGCCGTAGGGGGGAAGCCCCTAATTCACCCCTCCACTTT	CASRRGEAPNSPLHF
TRBJ2-4	few	NA	TRBV28	TGTGCCAGCTCTCGACCCTTCAGGGTGCACATTCAGTACTTC	CASSRPFRVHIQYF
TRBJ2-5	many	NA	TRBV10-3	TGTGCCATCAGTGGTTCATCCGGAGAGACCCAGTACTTC	CAISGSSGETQYF
TRBJ2-3	few	NA	TRBV2	TGTGCCAGCAGTATCACAGATACGCAGTATTTT	CASSITDTQYF
TRBJ2-1	NA	NA	TRBV29-1	TGCAGCGCCCTCCCTAGTGGGAGTGAGCAGTTCTTC	CSALPSGSEQFF
TRBJ1-2	few	NA	TRBV6-5	TGTGCCAGTCAGATGAGGGACACGATTGGCTACACCTTC	CASQMRDTIGYTF
TRBJ2-4	NA	NA	TRBV27	TGTGCCAGCAGTCCCCTTGGACATATAAACATTCAGTACTTC	CASSPLGHINIQYF
TRBJ1-5	NA	NA	TRBV4-1	TGCGCCAGCAGCCAAGATCGGCAGGGTGGGCAGCCCCAGCATTTT	CASSQDRQGGQPQHF
TRBJ2-2	few	TRBD1	TRBV5-8	TGTGCCAGCAGCCTAGGGACAGTGACCACCGGGGAGCTGTTTTTT	CASSLGTVTTGELFF
TRBJ2-7	few	TRBD1	TRBV4-1	TGCGCCAGCAGCCAAGGTGACAGGGTCGTGTACGAGCAGTACTTC	CASSQGDRVVYEQYF
TRBJ2-1	NA	NA	TRBV6-1	TGTGCCAGCAGTGACCGTTACAATGAGCAGTTCTTC	CASSDRYNEQFF
TRBJ2-4	NA	TRBD2	TRBV30	TGTGCCTGGAGTACCACTAGCGGCAGCTTCAACTTC	CAWSTTSGSFNF
TRBJ2-7	few	TRBD1	TRBV11-2	TGTGCCAGTACAGGGGGCGTCTACGAGCAGTACTTC	CASTGGVYEQYF
TRBJ1-5	NA	NA	TRBV19	TGTGCCAGTAGGGGCAGGGAGGGCAATCAGCCCCAGCATTTT	CASRGREGNQPQHF
TRBJ2-6	NA	NA	TRBV21-1	TGTGCCAGCACACCAAGACACCTCTCTGGGGCCAACGTCCTGACTTTC	CASTPRHLSGANVLTF
TRBJ2-7	NA	TRBD2	TRBV4-1	TGCGCCAGCAGCCAAGATTTAGATTTAAGCGGGAGTTTGCACTACGAGCAGTACTTC	CASSQDLDLSGSLHYEQYF
TRBJ1-1	few	NA	TRBV7-2	TGTGCCAGCAGCTTACTGGGGCCGGGGTTGGCTGAAGCTTTCTTT	CASSLLGPGLAEAFF
TRBJ2-7	few	NA	TRBV7-9	TGTGCCAGCAGCTTAAGCAGGGCTGGGTACGAGCAGTACTTC	CASSLSRAGYEQYF
TRBJ1-1	NA	NA	TRBV5-1	TGCGCCAGCAGCTTGATTGGTTTCACTGAAGCTTTCTTT	CASSLIGFTEAFF
TRBJ1-3	few	NA	TRBV25-1	TGTGCCAGCAGGGAGGGGTGGGGAAACACCATATATTTT	CASREGWGNTIYF
TRBJ2-7	few	NA	TRBV5-4	TGTGCCAGCAGCTTGGGCTACGAGCAGTACTTC	CASSLGYEQYF
TRBJ2-7	few	NA	TRBV30	TGTGCCTGGACCCACCCGGGTCAGAGCTCCTACGAGCAGTACTTC	CAWTHPGQSSYEQYF